This is a list of T cell receptor beta chains from one sample in a study of early T cells in non-severe SARS-CoV-2 infection. Via MiXCR, TCRdb re-called the 5' RACE reads, giving one row per CDR3 protein. The sample includes 95,000 to 150,000 distinct CDR3 sequences, about 15% of them seen just once. The specimen was whole blood. Every receptor here comes from an adult who was a healthcare worker with PCR-confirmed SARS-CoV-2 infection or an uninfected control (not recorded which). The CDR3 runs from the conserved cysteine through the conserved F or W. The order of the fields is V gene, J gene, CDR3 protein.

v_call: TRBV18
j_call: TRBJ2-5
cdr3_aa: CASSLRLAERETQYF

v_call: TRBV28
j_call: TRBJ2-7
cdr3_aa: CASRLGQPGEQYF

v_call: TRBV5-3
j_call: TRBJ1-1
cdr3_aa: CGRSGHLRKGTEAFF

v_call: TRBV14
j_call: TRBJ2-5
cdr3_aa: CASRPTSGAYQETQYF

v_call: TRBV12-3/TRBV12-4
j_call: TRBJ2-1
cdr3_aa: CASSPRQAILGNEQFF

v_call: TRBV12-3/TRBV12-4
j_call: TRBJ2-7
cdr3_aa: CASSLEGYEQYF

v_call: TRBV20-1
j_call: TRBJ1-5
cdr3_aa: CSATIEGSNQPQHF

v_call: TRBV5-1
j_call: TRBJ2-5
cdr3_aa: CASSLAGQGETQYF

v_call: TRBV5-1
j_call: TRBJ2-1
cdr3_aa: CASSFQTGGSYNEQFF

v_call: TRBV6-1
j_call: TRBJ1-1
cdr3_aa: CASILGGPNTEAFF

v_call: TRBV12-3/TRBV12-4
j_call: TRBJ2-1
cdr3_aa: CASRGLGNEQFF

v_call: TRBV6-5
j_call: TRBJ1-6
cdr3_aa: CASSYSIGRASSSYNSPLHF

v_call: TRBV7-2
j_call: TRBJ1-6
cdr3_aa: CASSLAWGTGFSPLHF

v_call: TRBV5-4
j_call: TRBJ2-3
cdr3_aa: CASSIGGSLDTQYF

v_call: TRBV7-8
j_call: TRBJ2-1
cdr3_aa: CASSVRDRVSEQFF

v_call: TRBV7-2
j_call: TRBJ2-1
cdr3_aa: CASSLELAPGTEQFF

v_call: TRBV20-1
j_call: TRBJ1-1
cdr3_aa: CSARVRGPLTEAFF

v_call: TRBV10-3
j_call: TRBJ2-2
cdr3_aa: CAISRAGGLTGELFF

v_call: TRBV12-3/TRBV12-4
j_call: TRBJ1-1
cdr3_aa: CASSPSVHTEAFF

v_call: TRBV6-1
j_call: TRBJ2-3
cdr3_aa: CASSENRAKDTQYF

v_call: TRBV6-6
j_call: TRBJ2-3
cdr3_aa: CASSYARGPVTDTQYF

v_call: TRBV2
j_call: TRBJ2-6
cdr3_aa: CASSSGGGANVLTF

v_call: TRBV5-5
j_call: TRBJ1-1
cdr3_aa: CASSFDGGGEAFF

v_call: TRBV5-1
j_call: TRBJ1-6
cdr3_aa: CASSLEGTALTPLHF

v_call: TRBV2
j_call: TRBJ2-5
cdr3_aa: CASSGDRETQYF

v_call: TRBV18
j_call: TRBJ1-2
cdr3_aa: CASSRGTGTLYGYTF

v_call: TRBV5-1
j_call: TRBJ2-7
cdr3_aa: CASSLGSPYEQYF

v_call: TRBV2
j_call: TRBJ2-3
cdr3_aa: CAPGGSWVDTQYF

v_call: TRBV5-1
j_call: TRBJ1-1
cdr3_aa: CASSPDTEGEAFF

v_call: TRBV19
j_call: TRBJ2-3
cdr3_aa: CASTGLSGADTQYF

v_call: TRBV10-2
j_call: TRBJ1-6
cdr3_aa: CASTWGSSYNSPLHF

v_call: TRBV5-1
j_call: TRBJ2-2
cdr3_aa: CASSRTGRNTGELFF

v_call: TRBV25-1
j_call: TRBJ1-1
cdr3_aa: CASMAVGMNTEAFF

v_call: TRBV7-9
j_call: TRBJ2-3
cdr3_aa: CASSFLRGADTQYF

v_call: TRBV5-1
j_call: TRBJ2-7
cdr3_aa: CASSRTTGPLSYEQYF

v_call: TRBV11-2
j_call: TRBJ2-1
cdr3_aa: CASSFSWNEQFF

v_call: TRBV14
j_call: TRBJ1-2
cdr3_aa: CASSPLGRSPDYGYTF

v_call: TRBV30
j_call: TRBJ1-2
cdr3_aa: CASGGRGEGSYGYTF

v_call: TRBV18
j_call: TRBJ2-7
cdr3_aa: CASSPRTGGSEQYF

v_call: TRBV12-3/TRBV12-4
j_call: TRBJ2-3
cdr3_aa: CASSSPGDTQYF